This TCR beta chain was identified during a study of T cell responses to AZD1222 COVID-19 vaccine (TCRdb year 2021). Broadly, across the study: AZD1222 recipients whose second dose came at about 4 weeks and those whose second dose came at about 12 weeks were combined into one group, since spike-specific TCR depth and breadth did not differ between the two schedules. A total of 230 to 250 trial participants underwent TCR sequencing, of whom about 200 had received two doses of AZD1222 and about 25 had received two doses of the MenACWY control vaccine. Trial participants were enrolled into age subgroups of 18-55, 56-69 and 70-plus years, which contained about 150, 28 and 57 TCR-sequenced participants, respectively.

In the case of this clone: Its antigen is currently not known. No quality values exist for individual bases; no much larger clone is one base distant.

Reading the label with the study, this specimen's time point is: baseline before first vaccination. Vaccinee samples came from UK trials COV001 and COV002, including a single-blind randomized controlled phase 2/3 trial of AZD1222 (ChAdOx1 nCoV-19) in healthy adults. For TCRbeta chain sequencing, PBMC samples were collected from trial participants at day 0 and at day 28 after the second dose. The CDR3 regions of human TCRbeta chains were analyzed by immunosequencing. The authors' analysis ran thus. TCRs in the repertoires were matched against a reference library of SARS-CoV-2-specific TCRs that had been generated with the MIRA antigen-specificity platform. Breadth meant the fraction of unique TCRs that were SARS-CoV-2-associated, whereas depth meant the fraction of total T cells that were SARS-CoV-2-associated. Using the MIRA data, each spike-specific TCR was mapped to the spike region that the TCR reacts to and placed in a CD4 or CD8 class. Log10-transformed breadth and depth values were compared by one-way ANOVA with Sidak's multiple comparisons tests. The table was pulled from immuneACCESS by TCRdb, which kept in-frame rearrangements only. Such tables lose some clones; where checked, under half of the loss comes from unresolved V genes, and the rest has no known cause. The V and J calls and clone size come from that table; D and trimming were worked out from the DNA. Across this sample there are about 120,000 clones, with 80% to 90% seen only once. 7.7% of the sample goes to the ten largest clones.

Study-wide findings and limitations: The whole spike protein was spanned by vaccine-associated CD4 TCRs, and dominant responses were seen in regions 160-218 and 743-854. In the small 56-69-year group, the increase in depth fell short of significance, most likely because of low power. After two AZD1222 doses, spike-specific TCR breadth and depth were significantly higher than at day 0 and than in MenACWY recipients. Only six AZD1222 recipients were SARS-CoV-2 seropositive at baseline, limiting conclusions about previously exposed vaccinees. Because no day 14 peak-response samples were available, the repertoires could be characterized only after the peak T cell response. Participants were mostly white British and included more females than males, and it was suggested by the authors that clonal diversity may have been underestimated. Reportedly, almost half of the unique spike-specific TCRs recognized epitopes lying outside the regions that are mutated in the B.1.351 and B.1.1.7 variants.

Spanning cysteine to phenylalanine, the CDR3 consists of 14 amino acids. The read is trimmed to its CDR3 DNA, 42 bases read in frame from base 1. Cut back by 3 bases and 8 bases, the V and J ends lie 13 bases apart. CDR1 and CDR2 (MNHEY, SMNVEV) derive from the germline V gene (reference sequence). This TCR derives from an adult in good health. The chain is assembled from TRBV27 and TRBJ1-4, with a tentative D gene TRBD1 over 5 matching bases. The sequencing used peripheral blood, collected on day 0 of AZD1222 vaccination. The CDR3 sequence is CASSFRTRPEKLFF. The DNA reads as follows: TGTGCCAGCAGTTTTCGGACACGACCAGAAAAACTGTTTTTT.